This record concerns one TCR beta chain sequence. At least ten counts were recorded for this clonotype. Its antigen is not yet known. No base qualities exist here, and no much larger clone lies one base off it. Preparation of the library involved RACE. Sequencer: NextSeq 500. Library preparation attached unique molecular identifiers to individual cDNA molecules for quantitative, reproducible TCR counting. For every blood RNA sample, sequencing covered both the TCR alpha and TCR beta chains. Turning to the authors' computational methods: Samples had a median of 95,638 TCRs, with a range from roughly 20,000 to 700,000. The Decombinator software suite was used to annotate V, J and CDR3 in the TCR reads. To make PS versus PT1 abundance plots, every sample was subsampled to the same number of TCRs (28,000). TCRs were defined as expanded if absent before sensitization and observed at least eight times at the 2-week time point. Starting from the raw public reads, TCRdb applied fastp trimming at Q25, assembled clones with MiXCR and retained in-frame beta chains. A single entry per CDR3 protein holds the most common genes and DNA from its merged rows. For this entry, the V and J calls and clone size follow TCRdb and not the study's own pipeline. The sample table lists 350,000 to 400,000 distinct CDR3 sequences, about 6.9% of them with a count of one. The top ten clones comprise over 5.5% of the sample.

There are 14 amino acids in the CDR3, from cysteine to phenylalanine inclusive. Only CDR3 DNA is held: 42 bases, read in frame from base 1. At the junction V is shortened by 2 bases and J by 10 bases, with 15 bases in between. What this sample's time point label stands for: patch test 2, 6 weeks after DPC sensitization. This specimen's treatment or condition label, per the study, means: therapeutic diphenylcyclopropenone sensitization with weekly scalp DPC. At each patch-test visit, blood was drawn before the patch test was applied. Eligible patients were aged 18 to 70, diagnosed with alopecia, deemed suitable for DPC therapy, and excluded if pregnant. Total RNA was extracted from unfractionated whole blood collected in Tempus Blood RNA tubes. This entry belongs to a study of human T cells and chemical hapten exposure (dated by TCRdb to about 2021). With regard to the full study: For sensitization, 2% DPC in acetone was applied to a roughly 2 cm by roughly 2 cm area of upper inner arm skin. Throughout the approximately 23-week study period, patients were also given weekly therapeutic DPC doses on the scalp. Patch testing on the upper back used Finn chambers containing 0.01% DPC, with scoring done after 6 days according to International Contact Dermatitis Research Group standards. Most of the patients in the cohort were female, and the cohort covered alopecia areata with under or over 50% scalp involvement, alopecia totalis and alopecia universalis. Libraries were pooled for sequencing, and variation in per-sample TCR yields was attributed mainly to small differences in library volumes within the pool. In alopecia patients, the study followed how the peripheral blood TCR repertoire changed in vivo over primary and secondary sensitization to diphenylcyclopropenone (DPC), a hapten. Blood samples were taken from patients before sensitization (week 0) and at 2, 6 and about 24 weeks after DPC sensitization. About 28 alopecia patients gave blood for TCR sequencing at one to four time points (pre-sensitization, 2, 6 and 24 weeks).

Findings and caveats that apply to the study as a whole: DPC sensitization did not change the number of TCRs with a frequency above 1 in 1000, and there was no evidence of changes in global repertoire structure. Compared with pre-sensitization or healthy control sets, expanded TCRs formed significantly more large CDR3 similarity clusters, which is consistent with antigen-driven responses. The number of PT1 expanded TCRs positively correlated with patch test score, significant at thresholds 8, 16 and 32 but not 4. Repeated subsampling changed both the strength of the expansion versus patch-test correlation and the threshold at which the correlation became significant. All patients had alopecia, a presumed autoimmune disease, so their immune response might differ from that of healthy individuals.

The chain is made from TRBV12-3 or TRBV12-4 and TRBJ2-4; TRBD2 is a possible D gene, resting on 6 matching bases. The sample here was whole blood, taken in connection with sensitization to the hapten diphenylcyclopropenone (DPC). The origin of this receptor is a woman younger than 35 with alopecia areata. Some clones in this sample may be carry-over from other donors' samples. At the DNA level, the sequence is TGTGCCAGCAGTTTAAAAGGGGCGGGACCAATTCAGTACTTC. Its translation is CASSLKGAGPIQYF.